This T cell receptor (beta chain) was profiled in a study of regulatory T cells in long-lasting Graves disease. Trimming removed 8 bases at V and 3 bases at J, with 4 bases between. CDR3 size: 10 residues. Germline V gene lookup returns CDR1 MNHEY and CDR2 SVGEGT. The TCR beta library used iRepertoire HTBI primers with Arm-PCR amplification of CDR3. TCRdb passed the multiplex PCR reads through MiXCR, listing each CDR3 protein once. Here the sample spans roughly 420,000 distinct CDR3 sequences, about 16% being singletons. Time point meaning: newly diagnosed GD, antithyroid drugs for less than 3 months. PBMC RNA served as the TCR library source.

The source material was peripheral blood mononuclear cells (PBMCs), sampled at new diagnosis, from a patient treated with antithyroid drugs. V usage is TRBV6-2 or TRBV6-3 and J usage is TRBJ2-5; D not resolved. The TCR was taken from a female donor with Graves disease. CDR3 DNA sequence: TGTGCCAGCCTAGAAGAGACCCAGTACTTC. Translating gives CASLEETQYF.